The 17 T cell receptor beta chains given below trace back to one sample, sequenced in a study of OX40 agonist ivuxolimab in advanced cancers. Clones were read by immunoSEQ multiplex PCR, and TCRdb kept only the in-frame ones, dropping some. Altogether about 46,000 clones are present, roughly 90% being singletons, with the ten largest covering roughly 5.2%. Source: CD4+ or CD8+ T cells sorted from blood, taken in a trial of the OX40 agonist ivuxolimab. These receptors all come from an adult with an advanced solid tumor such as melanoma, head and neck, liver or kidney cancer.

J is TRBJ1-1 and V is TRBV7-9, with D possibly matching TRBD1 (5 bases). Germline lookup yields CDR1 SEHNR and CDR2 FQNEAQ (reference sequence). V was trimmed by 3 bases and J by 7 bases, leaving 18 bases between them. The CDR3 is made up of 15 amino acids. CDR3 bases: TGTGCCAGCAGCTTGGCCGGGACTGCTGGGATTGAAGCTTTCTTT. Translating gives CASSLAGTAGIEAFF.

CDR3: CASSFSAGVFDTQYF. DNA for the CDR3: TGTGCCAGCAGCTTTTCAGCGGGAGTATTTGATACGCAGTATTTT. The chain links TRBV7-2 to TRBJ2-3; 8 positions match TRBD2. Germline assignment: CDR1 SGHTA and CDR2 FQGNSA. CDR3 length: 15 residues. V was clipped by 3 bases and J by 6 bases; unmatched bases: 8.

This clone was counted a few times. The CDR3 region is CASRPNLGSYNEQFF. The CDR3 nucleotides read TGTGCCAGCAGACCAAATTTGGGCTCCTACAATGAGCAGTTCTTC. This chain links TRBV28 with TRBJ2-1, with no clear D. The CDR3 spans 15 residues. V lost 6 bases and J lost 0, with 12 bases in between. CDR1 is MDHEN, CDR2 SYDVKM, per germline.

The gene calls are TRBV15 and TRBJ2-2; the D is unclear. This CDR3 comprises 13 residues. Germline V CDR1 and CDR2: LNHNV, YYDKDF (reference sequence). The V and J ends lost 3 bases and 6 bases respectively, with 8 bases between them. As DNA, the CDR3 is TGTGCCACCAGCAGCCTTAGCTCCGGGGAGCTGTTTTTT. It yields the protein CATSSLSSGELFF.

The V and J genes are TRBV2 and TRBJ2-1; D unresolved. The CDR3 extends over 12 amino acids. Germline CDR1 is SNHLY and CDR2 is FYNNEI. Trimming left V 4 bases short and J 8 bases short, with 9 bases between. Written as DNA, the CDR3 is TGTGCCAGCAGTGGGTTAAGTGATGAGCAGTTCTTC. The encoded protein is CASSGLSDEQFF.

The J gene is TRBJ2-1, the V gene TRBV6-5; tentatively, D is TRBD1 (5 bases). This CDR3 comprises 12 residues. Germline lookup yields CDR1 MNHEY and CDR2 SVGAGI. The V end was cut by 2 bases, the J end by 7 bases, with 6 bases between. The CDR3 DNA sequence: TGTGCCAGCAGTTACAGGGGTAATGAGCAGTTCTTC. Its translation is CASSYRGNEQFF.

The chain uses TRBV27 and TRBJ2-1, with 11 bases that match TRBD2. The junction had 5 bases not matched to a gene; V was cut back by 5 bases and J by 2 bases. Germline values: CDR1 MNHEY, CDR2 SMNVEV (reference sequence). CDR3 length equals 16 residues. The CDR3 here is CASSPIAGGPYNEQFF. For the CDR3, the DNA is TGTGCCAGCAGTCCAATAGCGGGAGGGCCCTACAATGAGCAGTTCTTC.

The DNA of the CDR3 is TGTGCCAGCAGCTTGGATCCGAGCTCCTATAATTCACCCCTCCACTTT. It translates to CASSLDPSSYNSPLHF. The rearrangement uses TRBV5-6 and TRBJ1-6, with D unclear. CDR1 and CDR2 (germline): SGHDT, YYEEEE. The CDR3 is 16 amino acids. Trimming removed 0 bases at V and 0 bases at J, with 7 bases between.

V usage is TRBV11-2 and J usage is TRBJ2-1; 9 nucleotides match TRBD2. The V and J ends lost 5 bases and 8 bases, in that order; junction bases with no gene match: 10. From germline, CDR1 is SGHAT and CDR2 FQNNGV. The CDR3 is made up of 15 amino acids. The CDR3 region has the DNA TGTGCCAGCAGCCTTGGCGGGAGGGATTTGGATGAGCAGTTCTTC. It codes for CASSLGGRDLDEQFF.

This clone was detected only a few times. The chain employs TRBV30 and TRBJ1-5; no definite D call. V lost 0 bases to trimming and J lost 4 bases, with 7 bases between them. CDR3 length: 13 residues. The germline CDR1 and CDR2 sequences are GTSNPN and SVGIG (reference sequence). The CDR3 nucleotides are TGTGCCTGGAGTGTGTCGGGAAATCAGCCCCAGCATTTT. Its protein is CAWSVSGNQPQHF.

This clone was seen once. The rearrangement uses TRBV5-1 and TRBJ2-7; possibly TRBD1 for D (7 bases). The CDR3 runs to 15 residues. V shed 4 bases and J shed 2 bases, with 16 bases lying between them. The germline gives CDR1 SGHRS, CDR2 YFSETQ. This chain's CDR3 is CASSRTRDSTYEQYF. The CDR3 coding sequence is TGCGCCAGCAGCCGCACGCGGGACAGCACCTACGAGCAGTACTTC.

CDR3 protein: CASSYLGQGVSYEQYV. CDR3 nucleotides: TGTGCCAGCAGTTATCTGGGACAGGGGGTAAGCTACGAGCAGTACGTC. The chain uses TRBV6-6 and TRBJ2-7, with 11 positions matching TRBD1. The CDR3 sequence is 16 residues long. Looked up from germline, CDR1 is MNHNY and CDR2 is SVGAGI (reference sequence). J was trimmed by 3 bases and V by 3 bases; bases with no gene match: 7.

The V and J genes are TRBV9 and TRBJ1-1; D gene unclear. Germline V gene lookup returns CDR1 SGDLS and CDR2 YYNGEE. The CDR3 is made up of 14 amino acids. The V and J ends lost 2 bases and 3 bases respectively, with 11 bases between them. The CDR3 region is CASSVSDGYTEAFF. The CDR3, as DNA: TGTGCCAGCAGCGTTTCTGACGGGTACACTGAAGCTTTCTTT.

The chain recombines TRBV7-6 with TRBJ2-7; TRBD1 or TRBD2 may be the D gene (5 bases each). From germline, CDR1 is SGHVS and CDR2 FNYEAQ. The length of the CDR3 is 15 residues. Trimming cost V 4 bases and J 7 bases, with 20 bases left between them. The CDR3 DNA is TGTGCCAGCAGCTCGTCCGGGACGGATTGGCGTGAGCAGTACTTC. This codes for CASSSSGTDWREQYF.

V is TRBV19 and J is TRBJ2-7; 12 bases align to TRBD1. The CDR3 consists of 15 residues. Per germline, CDR1 LNHDA and CDR2 SQIVND (reference sequence). V was clipped by 6 bases and J by 5 bases; unmatched bases: 8. The CDR3 DNA is TGTGCCAGTAGATACGGGACAGGGGGCCTAAACGAGCAGTACTTC. Translating gives CASRYGTGGLNEQYF.

This chain links TRBV29-1 with TRBJ2-7, with 7 nucleotides matching TRBD2. V dropped 2 bases and J dropped 4; count of bases not matched to a gene: 14. The CDR3 is 16 residues long. The germline gives CDR1 SQVTM, CDR2 ANQGSEA. This chain's CDR3 is CSVETPGLAEPYEQYF. In DNA form, the CDR3 reads TGCAGCGTTGAAACCCCGGGGCTAGCGGAACCATACGAGCAGTACTTC.

The V gene is TRBV7-9, the J gene TRBJ2-1, with a possible D match to TRBD1 (5 bases). The germline V gene has CDR1 SEHNR and CDR2 FQNEAQ (reference sequence). Trimming removed 4 bases at V and 10 bases at J, with 11 bases between. This CDR3 is built from 12 residues. The CDR3 is CASSWQGGEQFF. CDR3 DNA sequence: TGTGCCAGCAGCTGGCAGGGTGGCGAGCAGTTCTTC.